What follows are 24 T cell receptor beta chains derived from one specimen sequenced in a study of PD-L1 blockade in urothelial cancer. Libraries were prepared by immunoSEQ multiplex PCR; TCRdb keeps only in-frame clonotypes and omits some of them. Among under 100,000 clones, 90% were seen once, and the ten largest hold about 1.7%. Specified time point: pretreatment peripheral blood. The specimen was PBMCs, collected around atezolizumab (anti-PD-L1) treatment. These TCRs come from a man in his 60s with urothelial cancer.

Points on this clone: Other DNA sequences in the same sample also yield this CDR3. The V call is TRBV2, the J call TRBJ2-3, with 12 bases that match TRBD2. V lost 5 bases and J lost 1; bases outside the gene matches: 1. The CDR3 is made up of 15 amino acids. From germline, CDR1 is SNHLY and CDR2 FYNNEI. CDR3 residues: CASSRLAGGTDTQYF. CDR3 bases: TGTGCCAGCAGTCGACTAGCGGGGGGCACAGATACGCAGTATTTT.

The rearrangement joins TRBV4-2 to TRBJ2-3; the D gene is possibly TRBD1 (6 bases). The V gene lost 3 bases and the J gene lost 6 bases, with 13 bases spanning the gap. This CDR3 comprises 14 residues. In germline, CDR1 is LGHNA, CDR2 YNFKEQ. The DNA for the CDR3 is TGTGCCAGCAGCCAGGTGCCAGGGGTGGATACGCAGTATTTT. It codes for CASSQVPGVDTQYF.

V gene TRBV11-2 combines with J gene TRBJ2-1; the match to TRBD2 covers 7 bases. The length of the CDR3 is 15 residues. Trimming at V came to 6 bases and at J to 4 bases, leaving 9 bases not matched to a gene. Germline V CDR1 and CDR2: SGHAT, FQNNGV. Here the CDR3 DNA reads TGTGCCAGCAGAACCCTAGCGGTTGCATACAATGAGCAGTTCTTC. Protein: CASRTLAVAYNEQFF.

CDR3 bases: TGTGCCAGCAGCCAAGCAACGGGGGGTACCGCCGAGCAGTACTTC. Translation: CASSQATGGTAEQYF. V usage is TRBV4-2 and J usage is TRBJ2-7, with 7 bases aligning to TRBD2. V trimming: 1 base; J trimming: 6 bases; junction bases outside the gene matches: 9. CDR3 size: 15 residues. Germline V lookup: CDR1 LGHNA, CDR2 YNFKEQ.

The genes are TRBV10-1 and TRBJ2-7; 14 nucleotides match TRBD2. Per germline, CDR1 WNHNN and CDR2 SYGVQD (reference sequence). CDR3 length: 22 residues. V dropped 4 bases and J dropped 4; count of bases not matched to a gene: 24. CDR3 nucleotides: TGCGCCAGCAGTGGGGGGGGGACAGGGGGATCCCCCGGGACTAGCGGGGGTTACGAGCAGTACTTC. This translates into CASSGGGTGGSPGTSGGYEQYF.

V and J are TRBV2 and TRBJ2-5, with 8 bases aligning to TRBD2. The CDR3 spans 14 residues. Germline V gene data show CDR1 as SNHLY and CDR2 as FYNNEI. The ends lost 5 bases at V and 5 bases at J; junction bases unmatched: 7. The CDR3 DNA follows: TGTGCCAGCAGTTTACTTGGCGGGAGGGAGACCCAGTACTTC. This codes for CASSLLGGRETQYF.

The genes are TRBV10-3 and TRBJ2-5; 9 positions agree with TRBD1. This CDR3 region has 14 residues. The germline gives CDR1 ENHRY, CDR2 SYGVKD. The V and J ends lost 6 bases and 3 bases, in that order; junction bases with no gene match: 5. The CDR3 protein is CAISGQGNKETQYF. In nucleotides, the CDR3 is TGTGCCATCAGCGGACAGGGGAACAAAGAGACCCAGTACTTC.

The gene calls are TRBV19 and TRBJ1-5; the D gene is possibly TRBD1 (6 bases). Trimming pared 5 bases from V and 5 bases from J, leaving 10 bases between. The length of the CDR3 is 13 residues. The germline V gene encodes CDR1 LNHDA and CDR2 SQIVND (reference sequence). The CDR3 reads CASSLDRYQPQHF. The CDR3 DNA sequence: TGTGCCAGTAGTCTCGACAGGTATCAGCCCCAGCATTTT.

The gene calls are TRBV7-3 and TRBJ2-3; TRBD2 is a possible D gene (7 bases). In germline, CDR1 is SGHTA, CDR2 FQGTGA. CDR3 length: 14 residues. V was clipped by 3 bases and J by 4 bases, with 11 bases between them. The CDR3 coding sequence is TGTGCCAGCAGCTTGGGGGGGCCGGCAGATACGCAGTATTTT. Its translation: CASSLGGPADTQYF.

The genes are TRBV13 and TRBJ2-7, with TRBD1 matching over 9 bases. The CDR3 is 17 amino acids. Germline V gives CDR1 PRHDT, CDR2 FYEKMQ (reference sequence). The J segment lost 2 bases and the V segment lost 4 bases, leaving 12 bases of the junction unmatched. CDR3 DNA sequence: TGTGCCAGCAGCTCTACCTGGACCCGGGACAGGGCCTACGAGCAGTACTTC. Protein sequence: CASSSTWTRDRAYEQYF.

The chain is built from TRBV4-3 and TRBJ2-7, with TRBD2 matching over 7 bases. CDR1 and CDR2 (germline): LGHNA, YSLEER. There are 16 residues in the CDR3. V trimming: 0 bases; J trimming: 3 bases; junction bases outside the gene matches: 8. Here the CDR3 reads CASSQEARERHYEQYF. The DNA for the CDR3 is TGCGCCAGCAGCCAAGAGGCGCGGGAGAGACACTACGAGCAGTACTTC.

The J gene is TRBJ2-1, the V gene TRBV5-1, with 9 positions matching TRBD1. CDR3 length equals 20 residues. Germline V gene lookup returns CDR1 SGHRS and CDR2 YFSETQ. V dropped 2 bases and J dropped 4; count of bases not matched to a gene: 19. In nucleotides, the CDR3 is TGCGCCAGCAGCTTACAGGGGGCCGTTCTGGCTGGGGCCATATACAATGAGCAGTTCTTC. Translated, it gives CASSLQGAVLAGAIYNEQFF.

The chain has TRBV21-1 and TRBJ2-3; the D call in the table, TRBD2, was not verified against the DNA. TRBV21-1 is classified as a pseudogene. The CDR3 has 14 residues. The CDR3 coding sequence is TGTGCCAGCAGCCAAAGGGCAGGAGGAGATACGCAGTATTTT. Amino acids: CASSQRAGGDTQYF.

The gene calls are TRBV5-1 and TRBJ2-5; 11 nucleotides match TRBD1. V lost 4 bases and J lost 4; bases outside the gene matches: 6. Germline lookup yields CDR1 SGHRS and CDR2 YFSETQ. CDR3 length: 15 amino acids. For the CDR3, the DNA is TGCGCCAGCAGCACGGGACAGGGGGTGAGAGAGACCCAGTACTTC. Amino acids: CASSTGQGVRETQYF.

The V gene is TRBV19, the J gene TRBJ2-5, with TRBD2 as a possible D gene (5 bases). The CDR3 is made up of 17 amino acids. Germline lookup yields CDR1 LNHDA and CDR2 SQIVND (reference sequence). Between the trimmed V and J ends, which lost 5 bases and 1 base, there was a span of 20 bases. CDR3 loop: CASSYGISPPRQETQYF. For the CDR3, the DNA is TGTGCCAGTAGTTACGGGATTTCACCACCTCGCCAAGAGACCCAGTACTTC.

DNA for the CDR3: TGTGCCACCAGCAGAGACAGGGTGGAGGAGACCCAGTACTTC. It is translated as CATSRDRVEETQYF. The chain couples TRBV15 to TRBJ2-5; D is perhaps TRBD1 (5 bases). The V end lost 0 bases, the J end lost 5 bases, and 10 bases lay between the germline ends. The germline CDR1 and CDR2 sequences are LNHNV and YYDKDF (reference sequence). This CDR3 region has 14 residues.

The chain is built from TRBV6-5 and TRBJ2-1, with 9 bases fitting TRBD1. From germline, CDR1 is MNHEY and CDR2 SVGAGI. Trimming at V came to 2 bases and at J to 10 bases, leaving 9 bases not matched to a gene. There are 15 residues in the CDR3. The CDR3 here is CASSYAGTGSYEQFF. DNA of the CDR3: TGTGCCAGCAGTTACGCGGGGACAGGGTCATACGAGCAGTTCTTC.

This clone turned up a few times. This sample includes further DNA sequences coding for the same CDR3. The J gene is TRBJ2-1, the V gene TRBV9; 7 nucleotides align to TRBD2. Germline loops: CDR1 SGDLS, CDR2 YYNGEE. The length of the CDR3 is 15 residues. V was pared by 0 bases and J by 8 bases, with 8 bases of the junction left unmatched. The CDR3 DNA follows: TGTGCCAGCAGCGTAGTCCCGGGAGGTCGGGATGAGCAGTTCTTC. Protein product: CASSVVPGGRDEQFF.

This sequence joins TRBV5-4 and TRBJ2-3; weak D call: TRBD2 (5 bases). The length of the CDR3 is 15 residues. Trimming stripped 4 bases from V and 1 base from J, with 13 bases between. The germline V gene has CDR1 SGHNT and CDR2 YYREEE (reference sequence). The CDR3 spells CASSPSGLGTDTQYF. The CDR3 DNA follows: TGTGCCAGCAGCCCCAGCGGACTCGGCACAGATACGCAGTATTTT.

The chain carries TRBV5-4 and TRBJ2-2; D gene unclear. V was cut by 1 base and J by 0 bases, with 7 bases left in between. CDR1 is SGHNT, CDR2 YYREEE, per germline (reference sequence). There are 15 residues in the CDR3. The CDR3 sequence: CASSLSGANTGELFF. Written as DNA, the CDR3 is TGTGCCAGCAGCTTGTCGGGTGCGAACACCGGGGAGCTGTTTTTT.

J is TRBJ2-3 and V is TRBV4-2; 7 bases align to TRBD2. This CDR3 comprises 15 residues. The junction had 2 bases not matched to a gene; V was cut back by 0 bases and J by 2 bases. Germline V lookup: CDR1 LGHNA, CDR2 YNFKEQ. CDR3 bases: TGTGCCAGCAGCCAAGAGGGACTATCCACAGATACGCAGTATTTT. Encoded protein: CASSQEGLSTDTQYF.

The gene calls are TRBV2 and TRBJ1-4; D gene ambiguous. The length of the CDR3 is 15 residues. Germline V gene lookup returns CDR1 SNHLY and CDR2 FYNNEI. Trimming took off 7 bases at V and 4 bases at J, with 16 bases between the two ends. The CDR3 loop is CASTVEGGSNEKLFF. The CDR3 DNA sequence: TGTGCCAGCACCGTGGAGGGTGGGAGTAATGAAAAACTGTTTTTT.

The table lists this clone with a few counts. The rearrangement links TRBV15 to TRBJ2-1; 10 nucleotides match TRBD2. There are 16 residues in the CDR3. Germline V CDR1 and CDR2: LNHNV, YYDKDF (reference sequence). V lost 0 bases, J lost 8 bases, and 7 bases stayed unmatched. DNA for the CDR3: TGTGCCACCAGCAGAGATCTGACTAGCGGGCGATATGAGCAGTTCTTC. It is translated as CATSRDLTSGRYEQFF.

To note about this clone: A read error may produce the germline difference seen at one junction end. The V call is TRBV28, the J call TRBJ2-7; 7 nucleotides match TRBD1. There are 14 residues in the CDR3. Germline-derived CDR1 and CDR2 are MDHEN and SYDVKM. CDR3 loop: CASSLGQSHYGQYF. The DNA for the CDR3 is TGTGCCAGCAGTTTGGGACAGTCTCACTACGGGCAGTACTTC. Together with reference TRBV28 and TRBJ2-7, the CDR3 gives the full variable domain: DVKVTQSSRYLVKRTGEKVFLECVQDMDHENMFWYRQDPGLGLRLIYFSYDVKMKEKGDIPEGYSVSREKKERFSLILESASTNQTSMYLCASSLGQSHYGQYFGPGTRLTVT.